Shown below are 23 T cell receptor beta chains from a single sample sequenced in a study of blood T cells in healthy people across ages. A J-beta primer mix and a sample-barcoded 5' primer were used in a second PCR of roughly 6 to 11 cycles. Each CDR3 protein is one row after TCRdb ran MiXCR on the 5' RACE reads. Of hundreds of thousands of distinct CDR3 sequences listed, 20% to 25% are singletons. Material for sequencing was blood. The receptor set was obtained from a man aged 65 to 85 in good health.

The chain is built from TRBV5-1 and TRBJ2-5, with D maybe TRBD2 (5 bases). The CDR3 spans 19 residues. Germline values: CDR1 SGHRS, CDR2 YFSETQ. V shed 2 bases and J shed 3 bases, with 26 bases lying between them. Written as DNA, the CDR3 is TGCGCCAGCAGCTTACCCCTGGACTTAGACGGACCCCTCGAAGAGACCCAGTACTTC. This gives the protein CASSLPLDLDGPLEETQYF.

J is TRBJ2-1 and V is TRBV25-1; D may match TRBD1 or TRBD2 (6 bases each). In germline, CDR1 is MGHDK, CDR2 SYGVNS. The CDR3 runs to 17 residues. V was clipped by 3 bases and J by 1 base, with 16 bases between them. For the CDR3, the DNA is TGTGCCAGCAGTGACTCTTGGGGGGCTGTGTCCTACAATGAGCAGTTCTTC. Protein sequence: CASSDSWGAVSYNEQFF.

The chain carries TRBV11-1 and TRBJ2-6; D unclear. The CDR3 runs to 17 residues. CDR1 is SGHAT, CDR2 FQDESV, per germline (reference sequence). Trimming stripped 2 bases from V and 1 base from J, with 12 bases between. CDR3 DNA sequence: TGTGCCAGCAGCTTACTTTCAGTAAGTTCTGGGGCCAACGTCCTGACTTTC. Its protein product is CASSLLSVSSGANVLTF.

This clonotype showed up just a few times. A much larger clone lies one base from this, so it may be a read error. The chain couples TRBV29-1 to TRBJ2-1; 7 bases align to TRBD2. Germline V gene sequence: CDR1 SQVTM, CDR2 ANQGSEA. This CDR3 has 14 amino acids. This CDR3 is CSIEGGSSYNEQFF. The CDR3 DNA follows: TGCAGCATTGAAGGCGGGAGCTCCTACAATGAGCAGTTCTTC.

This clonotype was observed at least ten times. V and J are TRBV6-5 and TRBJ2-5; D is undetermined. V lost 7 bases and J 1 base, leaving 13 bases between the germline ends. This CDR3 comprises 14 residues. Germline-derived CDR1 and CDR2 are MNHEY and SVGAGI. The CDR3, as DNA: TGTGCCAGCACTTTTGGCGGTACCCAAGAGACCCAGTACTTC. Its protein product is CASTFGGTQETQYF.

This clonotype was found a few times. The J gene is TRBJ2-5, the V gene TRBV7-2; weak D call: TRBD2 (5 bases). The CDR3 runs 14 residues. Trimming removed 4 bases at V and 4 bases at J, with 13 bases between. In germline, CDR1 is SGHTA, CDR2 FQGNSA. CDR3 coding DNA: TGTGCCAGCAGCTCCTACTCTAGCACAGAGACCCAGTACTTC. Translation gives CASSSYSSTETQYF.

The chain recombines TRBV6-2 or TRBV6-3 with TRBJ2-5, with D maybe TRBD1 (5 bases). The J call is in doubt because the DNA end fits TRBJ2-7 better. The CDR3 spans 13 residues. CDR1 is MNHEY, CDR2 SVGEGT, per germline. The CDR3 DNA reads TGTGCCAGCAGTTACCCCAGGGCCGGCGAGCAGTACTTC. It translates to CASSYPRAGEQYF.

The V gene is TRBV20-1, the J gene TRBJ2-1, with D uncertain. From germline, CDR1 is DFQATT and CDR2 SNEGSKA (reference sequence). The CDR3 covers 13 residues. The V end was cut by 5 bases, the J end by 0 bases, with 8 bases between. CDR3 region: CSALAYSYNEQFF. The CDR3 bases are TGCAGTGCTCTGGCTTACTCCTACAATGAGCAGTTCTTC.

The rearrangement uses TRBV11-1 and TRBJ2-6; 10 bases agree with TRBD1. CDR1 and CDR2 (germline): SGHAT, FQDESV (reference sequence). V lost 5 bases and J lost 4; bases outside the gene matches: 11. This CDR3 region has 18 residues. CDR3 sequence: CASSPDGTGESGANVLTF. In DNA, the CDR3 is TGTGCCAGCAGCCCTGATGGGACAGGGGAATCGGGGGCCAACGTCCTGACTTTC.

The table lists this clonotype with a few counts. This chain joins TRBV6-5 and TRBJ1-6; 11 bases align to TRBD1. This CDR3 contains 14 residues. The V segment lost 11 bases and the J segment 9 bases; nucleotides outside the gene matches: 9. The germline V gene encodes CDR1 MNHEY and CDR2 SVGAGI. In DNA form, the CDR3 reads TGTGCCCGCACCTCGGGACAGGGGGTTTCACCCCTCCACTTT. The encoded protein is CARTSGQGVSPLHF.

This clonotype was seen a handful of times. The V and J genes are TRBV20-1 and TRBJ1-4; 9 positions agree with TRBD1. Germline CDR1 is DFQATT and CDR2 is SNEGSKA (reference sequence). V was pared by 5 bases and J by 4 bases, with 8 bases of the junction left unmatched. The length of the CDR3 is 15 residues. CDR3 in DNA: TGCAGTGCTGGGGACAGGGTAGGAAATAATGAAAAACTGTTTTTT. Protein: CSAGDRVGNNEKLFF.

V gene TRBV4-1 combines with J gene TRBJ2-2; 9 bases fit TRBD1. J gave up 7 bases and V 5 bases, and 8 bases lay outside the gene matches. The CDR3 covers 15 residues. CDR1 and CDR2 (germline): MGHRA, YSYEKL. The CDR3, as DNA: TGCGCCAGCAGCTTCGACAGGGGGTTAGGCGGGGAGCTGTTTTTT. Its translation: CASSFDRGLGGELFF.

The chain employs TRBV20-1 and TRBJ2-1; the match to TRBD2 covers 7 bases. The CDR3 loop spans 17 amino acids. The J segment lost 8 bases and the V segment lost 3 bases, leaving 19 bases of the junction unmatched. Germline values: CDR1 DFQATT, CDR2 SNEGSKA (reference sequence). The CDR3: CSARARWEGGPFDEQFF. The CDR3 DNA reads TGCAGTGCTAGGGCCCGATGGGAGGGAGGGCCCTTCGATGAGCAGTTCTTC.

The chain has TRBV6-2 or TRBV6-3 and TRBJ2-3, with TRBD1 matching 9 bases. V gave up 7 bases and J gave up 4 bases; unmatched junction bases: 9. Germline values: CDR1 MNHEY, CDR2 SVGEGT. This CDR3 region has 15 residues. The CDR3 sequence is CASNHRGRGSDTQYF. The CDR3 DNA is TGTGCCAGCAACCACAGGGGGCGAGGGTCAGATACGCAGTATTTT.

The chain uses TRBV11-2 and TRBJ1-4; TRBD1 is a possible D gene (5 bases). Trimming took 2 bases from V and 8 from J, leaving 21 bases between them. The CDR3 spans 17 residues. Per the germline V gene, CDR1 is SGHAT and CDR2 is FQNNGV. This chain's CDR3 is CASSLFAGGPRGEKLFF. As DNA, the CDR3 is TGTGCCAGCAGCTTATTCGCGGGCGGGCCGAGGGGCGAAAAACTGTTTTTT. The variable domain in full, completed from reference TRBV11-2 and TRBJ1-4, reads EAGVAQSPRYKIIEKRQSVAFWCNPISGHATLYWYQQILGQGPKLLIQFQNNGVVDDSQLPKDRFSAERLKGVDSTLKIQPAKLEDSAVYLCASSLFAGGPRGEKLFFGSGTQLSVL.

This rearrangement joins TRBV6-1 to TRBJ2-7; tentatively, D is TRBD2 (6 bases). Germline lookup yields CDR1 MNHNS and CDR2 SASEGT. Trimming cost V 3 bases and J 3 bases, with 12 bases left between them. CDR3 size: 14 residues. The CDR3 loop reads CASSDAGRGYEQYF. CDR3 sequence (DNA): TGTGCCAGCAGTGATGCGGGGCGAGGCTACGAGCAGTACTTC.

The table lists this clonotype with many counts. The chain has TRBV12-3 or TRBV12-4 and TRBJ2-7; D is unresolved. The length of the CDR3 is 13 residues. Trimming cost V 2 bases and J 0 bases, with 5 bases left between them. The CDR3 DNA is TGTGCCAGCAGTTTACCGGCCTCCTACGAGCAGTACTTC. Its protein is CASSLPASYEQYF.

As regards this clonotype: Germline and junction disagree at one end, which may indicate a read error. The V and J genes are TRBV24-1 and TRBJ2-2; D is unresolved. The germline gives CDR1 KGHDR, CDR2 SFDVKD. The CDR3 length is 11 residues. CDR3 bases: TGTGCCGCCAGTGATCGGGGGGAGCTGTTTTTT. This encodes CAASDRGELFF.

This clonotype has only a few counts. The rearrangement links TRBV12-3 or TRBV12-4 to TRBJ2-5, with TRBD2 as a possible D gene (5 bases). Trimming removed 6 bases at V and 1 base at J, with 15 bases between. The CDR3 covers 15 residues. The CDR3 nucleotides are TGTGCCAGCAGCCCGGGTATAGGACTCCAAGAGACCCAGTACTTC. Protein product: CASSPGIGLQETQYF.

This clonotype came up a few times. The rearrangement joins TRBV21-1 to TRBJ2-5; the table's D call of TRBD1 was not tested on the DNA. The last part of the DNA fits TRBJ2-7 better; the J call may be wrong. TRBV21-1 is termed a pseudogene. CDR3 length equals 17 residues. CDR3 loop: CASSTKGRGLKRYEQYF. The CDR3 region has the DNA TGTGCCAGCAGCACCAAGGGCAGGGGCCTTAAGCGCTACGAGCAGTACTTC.

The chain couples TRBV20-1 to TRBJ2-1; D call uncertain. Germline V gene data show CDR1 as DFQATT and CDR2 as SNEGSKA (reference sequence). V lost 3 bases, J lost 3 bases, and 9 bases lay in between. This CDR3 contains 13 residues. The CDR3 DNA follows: TGCAGTGCTAGCGGGTCGAACTACAATGAGCAGTTCTTC. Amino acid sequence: CSASGSNYNEQFF.

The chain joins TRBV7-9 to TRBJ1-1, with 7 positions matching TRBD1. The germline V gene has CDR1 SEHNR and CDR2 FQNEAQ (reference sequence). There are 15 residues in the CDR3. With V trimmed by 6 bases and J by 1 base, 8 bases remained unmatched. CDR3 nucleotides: TGTGCCAGCAGTCCACGGGGGACAGCGAACACTGAAGCTTTCTTT. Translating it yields CASSPRGTANTEAFF.

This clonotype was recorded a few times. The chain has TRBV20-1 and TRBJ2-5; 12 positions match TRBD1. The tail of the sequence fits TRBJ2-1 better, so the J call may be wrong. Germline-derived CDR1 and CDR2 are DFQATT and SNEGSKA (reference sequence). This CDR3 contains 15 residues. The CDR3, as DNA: TGCAGTGCTAGAGATGGGGGACAGGGGGCCGATGAGCAGTTCTTC. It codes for CSARDGGQGADEQFF.